The clone carrying this T cell receptor beta chain was seen only once. Individuals aged about 18 to 89 years were recruited from approximately 22 US areas. The germline gives CDR1 SNHLY, CDR2 FYNNEI. V was shortened by 9 bases and J by 3 bases, with 11 bases between the two germline ends. CDR3 length: 13 amino acids. The sample belongs to a study of blood T cell repertoires in COVID-19. Turning to the study itself: COVID-19 samples from acute and convalescent phases originated in the United States, Italy and Spain.

Methods used by the authors: Amplification from reference gene primers served as the basis for estimated nucleated cell counts. Profiled with immunoSEQ multiplex PCR; TCRdb holds only in-frame clones, not every one. V and J calls and clone size are copied from that table; D and trimming were computed from the DNA. This table has some 410,000 clones, approximately 88% appearing once. This clonotype was obtained from a woman aged 25-40 years with acute COVID-19. The sequenced sample consisted of PBMCs or T cells enriched from blood (not recorded which). V usage is TRBV2 and J usage is TRBJ1-4; the D gene is possibly TRBD1 (6 bases). The CDR3, as DNA: TGTGCCAGTAAGAGGGGGTCTAATGAAAAACTGTTTTTT. This translates into CASKRGSNEKLFF.